A single sample gave rise to the 19 T cell receptor beta chains below, sequenced in a study of cytomegalovirus exposure and HLA in healthy donors. Vbeta (60) and Jbeta (13) primers were used in the PCR. TCRdb keeps only in-frame clones here, not all; method: immunoSEQ multiplex PCR. The sample holds about 150,000 clones, about 10% seen once. Sequencing was performed on PBMCs. These receptors originate from a man aged 50 to 59 in good health and CMV-seronegative.

The chain is built from TRBV29-1 and TRBJ2-5, with 7 bases fitting TRBD1. From germline, CDR1 is SQVTM and CDR2 ANQGSEA. CDR3 size: 13 residues. With 1 base clipped from V and 5 bases from J, the junction kept 4 bases outside the gene matches. The CDR3 region has the DNA TGCAGCGTTGAAGCCCCAGGGGGTGAGACCCAGTACTTC. It is translated as CSVEAPGGETQYF.

In this sample, this clone turned up a few times. The V call is TRBV7-6, the J call TRBJ2-7; D is unclear. The CDR3 is 12 amino acids. CDR1 and CDR2 (germline): SGHVS, FNYEAQ. With 0 bases removed from V and 4 bases from J, the gap between germline ends came to 4 bases. The CDR3 region is CASSLAPYEQYF. CDR3 DNA sequence: TGTGCCAGCAGCTTAGCCCCTTACGAGCAGTACTTC.

This clone has only a few counts. This rearrangement joins TRBV4-1 to TRBJ2-7, with TRBD2 matching 10 bases. This CDR3 is 16 amino acids long. Germline values: CDR1 MGHRA, CDR2 YSYEKL. V was pared by 4 bases and J by 3 bases, with 9 bases of the junction left unmatched. The CDR3 loop is CASSRATSGSFYEQYF. CDR3 nucleotides: TGCGCCAGCAGCCGAGCGACTAGCGGGTCTTTCTACGAGCAGTACTTC.

The chain links TRBV9 to TRBJ2-7, with 8 bases that match TRBD2. With 7 bases clipped from V and 3 bases from J, the junction kept 9 bases outside the gene matches. The CDR3 sequence is 14 residues long. Germline CDR1 is SGDLS and CDR2 is YYNGEE. The CDR3 region has the DNA TGTGCCAGCTCCCTGACTAGCGTCATCTACGAGCAGTACTTC. As protein: CASSLTSVIYEQYF. Full variable domain (outside the CDR3, taken from reference TRBV9 and TRBJ2-7): DSGVTQTPKHLITATGQRVTLRCSPRSGDLSVYWYQQSLDQGLQFLIQYYNGEERAKGNILERFSAQQFPDLHSELNLSSLELGDSALYFCASSLTSVIYEQYFGPGTRLTVT.

This clone has more than one count but fewer than ten. The chain couples TRBV29-1 to TRBJ2-7; 13 bases are shared with TRBD2. The CDR3 is made up of 13 amino acids. V lost 4 bases to trimming and J lost 5 bases; unmatched junction nucleotides: 2. Per germline, CDR1 SQVTM and CDR2 ANQGSEA. The CDR3 DNA reads TGCAGCGTTGGGACTAGCGGGAGCCACGAGCAGTACTTC. Translation: CSVGTSGSHEQYF.

This clone has more than one count but fewer than ten. CDR3 coding DNA: TGTGCCAGCAGTTTCCGACAGGGGTTCACTGAAGCTTTCTTT. This codes for CASSFRQGFTEAFF. The rearrangement joins TRBV28 to TRBJ1-1; TRBD1 agrees at 8 bases. The V gene's germline CDR1 is MDHEN and CDR2 SYDVKM. The CDR3 has 14 amino acids. The V gene end was trimmed by 3 bases and the J gene end by 4 bases; junction bases not matched to a gene: 4.

This clone was counted only a few times. The CDR3 nucleotides read TGTGCCAGCAGCCTAGTTGACGGGCGGGACACCATATATTTT. This codes for CASSLVDGRDTIYF. The V gene is TRBV9, the J gene TRBJ1-3; no definite D call. This CDR3 has 14 residues. Germline assignment: CDR1 SGDLS and CDR2 YYNGEE. Trimming took 4 bases from V and 8 from J, leaving 16 bases between them.

This clone was seen more than once but under ten times. V and J are TRBV19 and TRBJ2-7; TRBD1 aligns across 10 bases. V gave up 9 bases and J gave up 4 bases; unmatched junction bases: 6. Germline CDR1 and CDR2: LNHDA and SQIVND (reference sequence). The CDR3 runs 13 residues. CDR3 DNA sequence: TGTGCCAGCCAGGGACAGGGGAGTTACGAGCAGTACTTC. Encoded protein: CASQGQGSYEQYF.

This clone was counted a few times. The CDR3 is CASSSADRGSGYTF. CDR3 coding DNA: TGTGCCAGCAGCTCCGCGGACAGGGGCTCTGGCTACACCTTC. The V gene is TRBV7-3, the J gene TRBJ1-2; 9 bases are a match to TRBD1. The CDR3 runs 14 residues. The germline CDR1 and CDR2 sequences are SGHTA and FQGTGA. V was pared by 4 bases and J by 7 bases, with 7 bases of the junction left unmatched.

The table lists this clone with a few counts. The CDR3 loop is CASSSRQGTDYEQYF. CDR3 nucleotide sequence: TGTGCCAGCAGCTCCCGACAGGGGACCGACTACGAGCAGTACTTC. The V gene is TRBV7-8, the J gene TRBJ2-7, with 8 bases fitting TRBD1. This CDR3 is built from 15 residues. V lost 4 bases to trimming and J lost 3 bases; unmatched junction nucleotides: 8. CDR1 and CDR2 (germline): SGHVS, FQNEAQ.

The V call is TRBV30, the J call TRBJ2-7, with TRBD1 identical over 7 bases. In germline, CDR1 is GTSNPN, CDR2 SVGIG (reference sequence). V dropped 0 bases and J dropped 3; count of bases not matched to a gene: 5. The CDR3 has 14 residues. The CDR3 DNA is TGTGCCTGGAGTGTAAAGGGGGCTCTCTACGAGCAGTACTTC. It encodes CAWSVKGALYEQYF.

This rearrangement joins TRBV28 to TRBJ2-7, with 7 bases lining up with TRBD1. V lost 5 bases, J lost 3 bases, and 7 bases stayed unmatched. Germline values: CDR1 MDHEN, CDR2 SYDVKM. This CDR3 is built from 14 residues. This CDR3 reads CASSQGQIYYEQYF. The CDR3 coding sequence is TGTGCCAGCAGTCAGGGACAGATTTACTACGAGCAGTACTTC.

This clone was counted a few times. The rearrangement joins TRBV2 to TRBJ1-5; D unclear. Germline V gene data show CDR1 as SNHLY and CDR2 as FYNNEI. V shed 3 bases and J shed 7 bases, with 13 bases lying between them. CDR3 length: 14 residues. CDR3: CASSESFRIQPQHF. The CDR3 bases are TGTGCCAGCAGTGAGTCGTTCCGTATCCAGCCCCAGCATTTT.

This clone was observed a few times. Other DNA variants within this sample encode the same CDR3. The rearrangement joins TRBV7-9 to TRBJ1-5, with TRBD1 identical over 11 bases. There are 14 residues in the CDR3. V lost 5 bases and J lost 5; bases outside the gene matches: 2. The germline CDR1 and CDR2 sequences are SEHNR and FQNEAQ (reference sequence). The CDR3 DNA reads as TGTGCCAGCAGCCTGGGACAGGGGGATCAGCCCCAGCATTTT. This codes for CASSLGQGDQPQHF.

The chain links TRBV27 to TRBJ2-5; TRBD2 agrees at 8 bases. CDR1 is MNHEY and CDR2 is SMNVEV in the germline V gene (reference sequence). Trimming removed 4 bases from V and 1 base from J; junction bases left unmatched: 8. The CDR3 contains 16 residues. CDR3 bases: TGTGCCAGCAGTTCTCAGCGGGAGTTAATCCAAGAGACCCAGTACTTC. Protein product: CASSSQRELIQETQYF.

This clone showed up just a few times. The V gene is TRBV5-8, the J gene TRBJ2-1; D is perhaps TRBD1 (6 bases). CDR1 and CDR2 (germline): SGHTS, YDEGEE. Trimming removed 3 bases at V and 5 bases at J, with 9 bases between. The CDR3 sequence is 13 residues long. The CDR3 region has the DNA TGTGCCAGCAGCTCACAGGGTAACAATGAGCAGTTCTTC. Translation: CASSSQGNNEQFF. Full variable domain (missing parts from reference TRBV5-8 and TRBJ2-1): EAGVTQSPTHLIKTRGQQATLRCSPISGHTSVYWYQQALGLGLQFLLWYDEGEERNRGNFPPRFSGRQFPNYSSELNVNALELEDSALYLCASSSQGNNEQFFGPGTRLTVL.

The V call is TRBV29-1, the J call TRBJ2-1, with 8 bases fitting TRBD1. Germline V gene sequence: CDR1 SQVTM, CDR2 ANQGSEA. CDR3 size: 12 residues. With 3 bases clipped from V and 6 bases from J, the junction kept 1 base outside the gene matches. CDR3 bases: TGCAGCGTTGACACAGGGGGCAATGAGCAGTTCTTC. It is translated as CSVDTGGNEQFF.

This sequence joins TRBV5-1 and TRBJ1-3; D not resolved. This CDR3 is 16 amino acids long. Germline V CDR1 and CDR2: SGHRS, YFSETQ. Trimming pared 0 bases from V and 0 bases from J, leaving 10 bases between. The CDR3 sequence is CASSLASAGSGNTIYF. As DNA, the CDR3 is TGCGCCAGCAGCTTGGCTAGTGCTGGCTCTGGAAACACCATATATTTT.

The chain carries TRBV6-1 and TRBJ1-6; 12 bases line up with TRBD1. The CDR3 is 15 amino acids. V lost 6 bases and J lost 7; bases outside the gene matches: 4. The V gene's germline CDR1 is MNHNS and CDR2 SASEGT. The CDR3 is CASRGDRGQNSPLHF. The CDR3 DNA sequence: TGTGCCAGCAGAGGGGACAGGGGGCAGAATTCACCCCTCCACTTT.